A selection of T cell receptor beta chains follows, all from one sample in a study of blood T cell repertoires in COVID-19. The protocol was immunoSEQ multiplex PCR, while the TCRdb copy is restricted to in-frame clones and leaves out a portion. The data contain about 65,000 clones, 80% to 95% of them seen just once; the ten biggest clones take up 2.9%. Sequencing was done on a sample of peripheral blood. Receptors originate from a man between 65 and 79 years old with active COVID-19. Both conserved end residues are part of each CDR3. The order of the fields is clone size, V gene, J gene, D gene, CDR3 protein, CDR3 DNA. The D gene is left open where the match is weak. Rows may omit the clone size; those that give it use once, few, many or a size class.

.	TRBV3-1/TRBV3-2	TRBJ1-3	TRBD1	CASSLDRGTGNTIYF	TGTGCCAGCAGCCTTGACAGGGGTACGGGAAACACCATATATTTT
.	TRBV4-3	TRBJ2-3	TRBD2	CASSQEISGVSGGARDTQYF	TGCGCCAGCAGCCAAGAGATCTCGGGGGTTAGCGGGGGGGCCCGAGATACGCAGTATTTT
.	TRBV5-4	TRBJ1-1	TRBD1	CASMTHRGETEAFF	TGTGCCAGCATGACCCACAGGGGCGAAACTGAAGCTTTCTTT
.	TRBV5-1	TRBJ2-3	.	CASSLAQGRTDTQYF	TGCGCCAGCAGCTTGGCCCAGGGCCGCACAGATACGCAGTATTTT
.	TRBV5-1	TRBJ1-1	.	CASSTTPGQNTEAFF	TGCGCCAGCAGCACTACACCGGGACAGAACACTGAAGCTTTCTTT
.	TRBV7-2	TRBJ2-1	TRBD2	CASSAASGGTYNEQFF	TGTGCCAGCAGCGCAGCTAGCGGGGGGACATACAATGAGCAGTTCTTC
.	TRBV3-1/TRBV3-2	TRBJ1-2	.	CASSQGGLYGYTF	TGTGCCAGCAGCCAAGGGGGGCTCTATGGCTACACCTTC
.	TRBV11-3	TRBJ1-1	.	CASSLDRRDAFF	TGTGCCAGCAGCTTAGATCGCCGGGATGCTTTCTTT
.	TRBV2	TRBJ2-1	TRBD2	CASRGLVGDEQFF	TGTGCCAGCAGGGGACTAGTCGGGGATGAGCAGTTCTTC
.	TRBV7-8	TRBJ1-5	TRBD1	CASSPAGTGSTPQHF	TGTGCCAGCAGCCCAGCGGGGACAGGGTCTACGCCCCAGCATTTT
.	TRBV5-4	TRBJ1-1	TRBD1	CASSVQGEAEAFF	TGTGCCAGCAGCGTACAGGGGGAGGCTGAAGCTTTCTTT
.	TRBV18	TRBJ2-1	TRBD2	CASSPPSGGDYNEQFF	TGTGCCAGCTCACCGCCTAGCGGGGGGGACTACAATGAGCAGTTCTTC
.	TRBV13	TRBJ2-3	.	CASSRMYGGSTDTQYF	TGTGCCAGCAGCAGGATGTACGGGGGTAGCACAGATACGCAGTATTTT
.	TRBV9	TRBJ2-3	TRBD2	CASSVISGGDTDTQYF	TGTGCCAGCAGCGTCATTAGCGGGGGCGACACAGATACGCAGTATTTT
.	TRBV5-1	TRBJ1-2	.	CASSPGGYGYTF	TGCGCCAGCAGCCCGGGGGGCTATGGCTACACCTTC
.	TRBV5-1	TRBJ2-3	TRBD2	CASSPIRTSGVRVDTQYF	TGCGCCAGCAGCCCAATTAGGACTAGCGGGGTGCGAGTGGATACGCAGTATTTT
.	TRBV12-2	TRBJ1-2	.	CASRLESNYHTF	TGTGCAAGTCGCTTAGAATCAAACTACCACACCTTC
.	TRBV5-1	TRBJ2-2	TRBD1	CASSSGQGETGELFF	TGCGCCAGCAGTTCAGGCCAGGGGGAAACCGGGGAGCTGTTTTTT
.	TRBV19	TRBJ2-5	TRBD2	CASSSTSGGQETQYF	TGTGCCAGTAGTTCCACAAGCGGGGGCCAAGAGACCCAGTACTTC
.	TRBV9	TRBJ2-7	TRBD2	CASSVLAGGEQYF	TGTGCCAGCAGCGTTCTAGCGGGCGGCGAGCAGTACTTC
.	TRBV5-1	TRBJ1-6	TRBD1	CASSKDRDYNSPLHF	TGCGCCAGCAGCAAAGACAGGGATTATAATTCACCCCTCCACTTT
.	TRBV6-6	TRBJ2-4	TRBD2	CASRKAGGLKNIQYF	TGTGCCAGCAGAAAAGCGGGGGGGCTTAAAAACATTCAGTACTTC
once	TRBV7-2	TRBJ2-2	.	CASSPTGTGELFF	TGTGCCAGCAGCCCGACAGGCACCGGGGAGCTGTTTTTT
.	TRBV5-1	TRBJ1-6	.	CASSLDRNSPLHF	TGCGCCAGCAGCTTAGACAGAAATTCACCCCTCCACTTT
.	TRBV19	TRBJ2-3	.	CASSRNGQTLTDTQYF	TGTGCCAGTAGCCGAAACGGACAGACTCTCACAGATACGCAGTATTTT
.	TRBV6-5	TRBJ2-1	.	CASRGTNPRNEQFF	TGTGCCAGCAGGGGGACAAACCCTCGGAATGAGCAGTTCTTC
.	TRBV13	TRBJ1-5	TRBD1	CASSPGQGASQPQHF	TGTGCCAGCAGCCCGGGACAGGGGGCCAGTCAGCCCCAGCATTTT
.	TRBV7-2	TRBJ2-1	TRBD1	CASSARQGYNEQFF	TGTGCCAGCAGCGCACGACAGGGCTACAATGAGCAGTTCTTC
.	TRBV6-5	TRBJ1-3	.	CASSRVGEGNTIYF	TGTGCCAGCAGCCGGGTCGGTGAAGGAAACACCATATATTTT
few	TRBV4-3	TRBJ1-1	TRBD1	CASSYIQGDTEAFF	TGCGCCAGCAGCTACATCCAGGGGGACACTGAAGCTTTCTTT
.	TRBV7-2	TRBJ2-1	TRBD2	CASTVSGGRHNEQFF	TGTGCCAGCACTGTTAGCGGGGGCCGTCACAATGAGCAGTTCTTC
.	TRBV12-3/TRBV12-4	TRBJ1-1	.	CASSPDSFAEAFF	TGTGCCAGCAGTCCAGACAGTTTCGCTGAAGCTTTCTTT
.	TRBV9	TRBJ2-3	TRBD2	CASSVATRRGLADSSGTQYF	TGTGCCAGCAGCGTAGCTACGAGGCGGGGACTAGCTGATAGCTCAGGTACGCAGTATTTT
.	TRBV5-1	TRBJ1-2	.	CASSLAGHYGYTF	TGCGCCAGCAGCTTGGCCGGACATTATGGCTACACCTTC
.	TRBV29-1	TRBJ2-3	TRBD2	CSVEDSSGGADTQYF	TGCAGCGTTGAAGATTCTAGCGGGGGCGCAGATACGCAGTATTTT
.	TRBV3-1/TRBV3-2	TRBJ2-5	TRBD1	CASSLRTGMVQETQYF	TGTGCCAGCAGCTTACGGACAGGGATGGTACAAGAGACCCAGTACTTC
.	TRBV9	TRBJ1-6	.	CASSVAIAGVDSPLHF	TGTGCCAGCAGCGTAGCTATAGCAGGGGTCGATTCACCCCTCCACTTT
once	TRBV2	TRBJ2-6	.	CASSPQASGANVLTF	TGTGCCAGCAGTCCACAGGCCTCTGGGGCCAACGTCCTGACTTTC
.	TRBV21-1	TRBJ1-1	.	CASSKETGGTTEAFF	TGTGCCAGCAGCAAGGAGACAGGGGGGACAACTGAAGCTTTCTTT
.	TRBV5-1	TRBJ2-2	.	CASSRATGELFF	TGCGCCAGCAGCCGCGCTACCGGGGAGCTGTTTTTT
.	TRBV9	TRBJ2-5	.	CASNRHLEETQYF	TGTGCCAGCAATAGACACCTCGAAGAGACCCAGTACTTC
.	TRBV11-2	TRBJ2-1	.	CACGQSSYNEQFF	TGTGCCTGCGGGCAGAGCTCCTACAATGAGCAGTTCTTC
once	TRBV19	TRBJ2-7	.	CASSMTGSSYEQYF	TGTGCCAGTAGTATGACGGGGAGCTCCTACGAGCAGTACTTC
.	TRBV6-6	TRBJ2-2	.	CASSSQGIGGTGELFF	TGTGCCAGCAGTTCACAGGGGATCGGGGGAACCGGGGAGCTGTTTTTT
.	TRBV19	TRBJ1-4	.	CASSVDRSTNEKLFF	TGTGCCAGTAGTGTCGACAGATCAACTAATGAAAAACTGTTTTTT
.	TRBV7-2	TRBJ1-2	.	CASSVGQLNGYTF	TGTGCCAGCAGCGTCGGACAGCTTAATGGCTACACCTTC
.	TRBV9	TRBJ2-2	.	CASSVGVGELFF	TGTGCCAGCAGCGTAGGAGTCGGGGAGCTGTTTTTT
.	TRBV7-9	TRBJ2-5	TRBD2	CASSSTKPVAGGGQETQYF	TGTGCCAGCAGCTCCACAAAGCCAGTAGCGGGGGGCGGTCAAGAGACCCAGTACTTC
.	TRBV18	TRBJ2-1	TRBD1	CASSLGQGAFNEQFF	TGTGCCAGCTCACTCGGGCAGGGGGCGTTCAATGAGCAGTTCTTC
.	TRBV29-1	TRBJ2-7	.	CSVDSQDYEQYF	TGCAGCGTTGATTCCCAGGATTACGAGCAGTACTTC
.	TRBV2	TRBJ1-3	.	CASSESGLSTSSGNTIYF	TGTGCCAGCAGTGAAAGCGGTCTGTCAACTAGCTCTGGAAACACCATATATTTT
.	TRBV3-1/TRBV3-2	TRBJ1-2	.	CASSHGGQTNYGYTF	TGTGCCAGCAGCCACGGTGGGCAGACTAACTATGGCTACACCTTC
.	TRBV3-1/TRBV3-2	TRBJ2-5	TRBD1	CASSPDRVAGTQYF	TGTGCCAGCAGCCCGGACAGGGTGGCAGGGACCCAGTACTTC
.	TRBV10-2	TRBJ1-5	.	CASSDNAGAQPQHF	TGCGCCAGCAGCGATAATGCAGGGGCTCAGCCCCAGCATTTT
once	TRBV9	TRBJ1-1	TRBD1	CASSPRTGSSEAFF	TGTGCCAGCAGCCCAAGGACAGGGAGTTCCGAAGCTTTCTTT
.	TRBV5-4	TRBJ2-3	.	CASSLDPGRVADTQYF	TGTGCCAGCAGCTTGGACCCGGGCCGGGTAGCGGATACGCAGTATTTT
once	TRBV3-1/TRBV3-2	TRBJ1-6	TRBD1	CASSTGGGYAGPLHF	TGTGCCAGCAGCACAGGAGGGGGCTACGCAGGACCCCTCCACTTT